This T cell receptor (beta chain) derives from a study of blood T cell repertoires in COVID-19. The V gene lost 8 bases and the J gene lost 6 bases, with 10 bases spanning the gap. This CDR3 has 11 amino acids. Germline V lookup: CDR1 SNHLY, CDR2 FYNNEI. The authors' processing: Researchers report that nucleated cell counts were estimated from reference gene primer amplification. Clones were read by immunoSEQ multiplex PCR, and TCRdb kept only the in-frame ones, dropping some. That table supplies the V and J calls and clone size; D and trimming were determined from the DNA. The table shows roughly 97,000 clones, with approximately 76% occurring only once. This clone was seen only a few times.

The chain has TRBV2 and TRBJ2-5; tentative D call: TRBD2 (7 bases). The sequenced sample was peripheral blood. The source is a man between 70 and 80 years old with acute or convalescent COVID-19. The CDR3 spells CASEGGKTQYF. The CDR3 nucleotides read TGTGCCAGCGAGGGGGGGAAGACCCAGTACTTC.